Shown below are 29 T cell receptor beta chains from a single sample sequenced in a study of PD-1 blockade in classical Hodgkin lymphoma. TCRdb keeps only in-frame clones here, not all; method: immunoSEQ multiplex PCR. Of 25,000 or so clones in the sample, over 75% were seen once. Noted time point: cycle 4 day 1 (C4D1), after more than five weeks of nivolumab. Each of the patients experienced relapse following autologous stem cell transplantation, and their brentuximab vedotin exposure differed. The specimen comprised peripheral blood mononuclear cells (PBMCs), sampled before the fourth cycle of nivolumab. These TCRs come from a human donor with classical Hodgkin lymphoma.

The V gene is TRBV15, the J gene TRBJ2-6; D is uncertain. Trimming pared 4 bases from V and 4 bases from J, leaving 11 bases between. CDR1 and CDR2 from the germline V gene are LNHNV and YYDKDF (reference sequence). CDR3 length: 15 residues. CDR3 coding DNA: TGTGCCACCAGCACCCGCAAAGCCGGGGCCAACGTCCTGACTTTC. Its translation: CATSTRKAGANVLTF. The whole variable domain, remainder taken from reference TRBV15 and TRBJ2-6, is DAMVIQNPRYQVTQFGKPVTLSCSQTLNHNVMYWYQQKSSQAPKLLFHYYDKDFNNEADTPDNFQSRRPNTSFCFLDIRSPGLGDTAMYLCATSTRKAGANVLTFGAGSRLTVL.

The genes are TRBV20-1 and TRBJ2-3, with D possibly TRBD1 on 7 matching bases. V shed 4 bases and J shed 6 bases, with 8 bases lying between them. There are 11 residues in the CDR3. The germline V gene has CDR1 DFQATT and CDR2 SNEGSKA (reference sequence). The CDR3 DNA is TGCAGTGCTACAGGGGGGGATACGCAGTATTTT. Its protein product is CSATGGDTQYF.

The chain employs TRBV29-1 and TRBJ2-1; TRBD2 aligns across 12 bases. CDR3 length equals 15 residues. Trimming removed 7 bases from V and 6 bases from J; junction bases left unmatched: 10. Looked up from germline, CDR1 is SQVTM and CDR2 is ANQGSEA. CDR3 nucleotide sequence: TGCAGCGAAACACTAGCGGGAGGCCCCGGCAATGAGCAGTTCTTC. It is translated as CSETLAGGPGNEQFF.

J is TRBJ2-1 and V is TRBV11-2, with D perhaps TRBD2 (5 bases). This CDR3 is built from 14 residues. The V end lost 0 bases, the J end lost 5 bases, and 8 bases lay between the germline ends. Germline V lookup: CDR1 SGHAT, CDR2 FQNNGV. CDR3 sequence: CASSLDPADNEQFF. The DNA of the CDR3 is TGTGCCAGCAGCTTAGATCCAGCGGACAATGAGCAGTTCTTC.

This chain connects TRBV27 to TRBJ2-4; D is tentatively TRBD1 or TRBD2 (6 bases each). This CDR3 has 16 amino acids. Germline CDR1 reads MNHEY; CDR2 reads SMNVEV (reference sequence). The V end was cut by 5 bases, the J end by 3 bases, with 17 bases between. The CDR3 DNA reads TGTGCCAGCAGTCCCGACAGGAGGGGAGGCAAAAACATTCAGTACTTC. This translates into CASSPDRRGGKNIQYF.

This clone was recorded only once. The CDR3 loop is CASQPGQSSGNTIYF. In DNA form, the CDR3 reads TGCGCCAGCCAGCCGGGACAGAGCTCTGGAAACACCATATATTTT. This chain connects TRBV5-1 to TRBJ1-3, with TRBD1 identical over 7 bases. Germline CDR1 SGHRS, CDR2 YFSETQ. The CDR3 spans 15 residues. The V gene end was trimmed by 7 bases and the J gene end by 0 bases; junction bases not matched to a gene: 7.

V usage is TRBV7-9 and J usage is TRBJ2-3; no clear D gene. V gave up 4 bases and J gave up 3 bases, with 14 bases separating them. Germline CDR1 SEHNR, CDR2 FQNEAQ (reference sequence). The CDR3 is 15 residues long. CDR3 loop: CASSWTQGLTDTQYF. CDR3 DNA: TGTGCCAGCAGCTGGACCCAAGGTCTGACAGATACGCAGTATTTT.

The genes are TRBV13 and TRBJ2-3; possible D gene TRBD1, 5 bases. Germline V gene data show CDR1 as PRHDT and CDR2 as FYEKMQ (reference sequence). V lost 0 bases and J lost 4, with 11 bases in between. CDR3 size: 15 residues. In DNA, the CDR3 is TGTGCCAGCAGCTTAGGGGGGCTAGTCCCAGATACGCAGTATTTT. Protein sequence: CASSLGGLVPDTQYF.

This rearrangement joins TRBV6-1 to TRBJ2-2, with TRBD2 matching 9 bases. CDR1 is MNHNS, CDR2 SASEGT, per germline. The CDR3 is made up of 18 amino acids. The V and J ends lost 2 bases and 8 bases, in that order; junction bases with no gene match: 15. The CDR3 DNA is TGTGCCAGCAGTGAATTTCTAGCGGGAACGAGGGGACGTGGGGAGCTGTTTTTT. Its protein product is CASSEFLAGTRGRGELFF.

This chain uses TRBV5-1 with TRBJ2-3; TRBD2 is a possible D gene (6 bases). Trimming left V 4 bases short and J 4 bases short, with 16 bases between. CDR3 length equals 15 residues. Per the germline V gene, CDR1 is SGHRS and CDR2 is YFSETQ. CDR3 sequence: CASSRDGGSSDTQYF. In DNA, the CDR3 is TGCGCCAGCAGCCGGGACGGGGGATCGTCAGATACGCAGTATTTT.

J is TRBJ2-3 and V is TRBV5-4; possible D gene TRBD1, 6 bases. CDR3 length equals 15 residues. Deletions cut 3 bases from V and 8 bases from J, with 19 bases between. Germline loops: CDR1 SGHNT, CDR2 YYREEE (reference sequence). CDR3 sequence: CASSSRQAHTGTQYF. In DNA, the CDR3 is TGTGCCAGCAGCTCTCGACAGGCCCACACGGGTACGCAGTATTTT.

This clone was detected only once. The chain uses TRBV30 and TRBJ2-2, with D perhaps TRBD2 (5 bases). Trimming removed 1 base at V and 2 bases at J, with 5 bases between. The CDR3 loop spans 13 amino acids. CDR1 GTSNPN and CDR2 SVGIG come from the germline V gene (reference sequence). CDR3 bases: TGTGCCTGGAGTGGGACTAACACCGGGGAGCTGTTTTTT. Translation gives CAWSGTNTGELFF. Full variable domain (rest looked up from reference TRBV30 and TRBJ2-2): SQTIHQWPATLVQPVGSPLSLECTVEGTSNPNLYWYRQAAGRGLQLLFYSVGIGQISSEVPQNLSASRPQDRQFILSSKKLLLSDSGFYLCAWSGTNTGELFFGEGSRLTVL.

In its sample, this clone was seen once. The gene calls are TRBV5-4 and TRBJ2-5; 7 nucleotides line up with TRBD2. The assigned J gene may be wrong: the sequence end matches TRBJ2-7 better. CDR1 is SGHNT and CDR2 is YYREEE in the germline V gene (reference sequence). The CDR3 runs to 16 residues. The CDR3 spells CASSLGRTRSSYEQYF. DNA of the CDR3: TGTGCCAGCAGCTTGGGACGGACTAGAAGCTCCTACGAGCAGTACTTC.

The chain combines TRBV10-2 with TRBJ2-5; TRBD1 or TRBD2 may be the D gene (7 bases each). The CDR3 runs to 15 residues. Germline CDR1 reads WSHSY; CDR2 reads SAAADI. V shed 6 bases and J shed 4 bases, with 18 bases lying between them. The CDR3 sequence is CASRAGGGPLETQYF. In DNA, the CDR3 is TGCGCCAGCAGGGCAGGGGGGGGGCCTTTAGAGACCCAGTACTTC.

The chain combines TRBV5-4 with TRBJ2-7, with D perhaps matching TRBD1 (6 bases). Germline V gives CDR1 SGHNT, CDR2 YYREEE (reference sequence). The CDR3 is 18 residues long. The ends were cut back, 0 bases at V and 2 bases at J, with 21 bases in the middle. CDR3 nucleotide sequence: TGTGCCAGCAGCTTGGCTGGGTCGTGGGGGCTCACAACCTACGAGCAGTACTTC. Encoded protein: CASSLAGSWGLTTYEQYF.

CDR3 loop: CASSSQRGQETQYF. CDR3 sequence (DNA): TGTGCCAGCAGCTCCCAGCGGGGCCAAGAGACCCAGTACTTC. The chain employs TRBV5-4 and TRBJ2-5; 7 nucleotides agree with TRBD2. V shed 3 bases and J 1 base; nucleotides not matched to a gene: 3. Germline V gene lookup returns CDR1 SGHNT and CDR2 YYREEE (reference sequence). This CDR3 region has 14 residues.

The gene calls are TRBV10-3 and TRBJ1-5, with a weak D call TRBD1 (6 bases). V was cut by 4 bases and J by 2 bases, with 9 bases left in between. CDR3 size: 14 residues. Germline loops: CDR1 ENHRY, CDR2 SYGVKD. The chain's CDR3 is CAISGAGGNQPQHF. In DNA form, the CDR3 reads TGTGCCATCAGTGGGGCAGGGGGCAATCAGCCCCAGCATTTT.

The V call is TRBV11-2, the J call TRBJ1-5; D is perhaps TRBD1 (5 bases). Germline V gene lookup returns CDR1 SGHAT and CDR2 FQNNGV. This CDR3 is built from 15 residues. Trimming removed 6 bases at V and 2 bases at J, with 14 bases between. The CDR3 nucleotides are TGTGCCAGCAGTTGGGACGGAGCACGCAATCAGCCCCAGCATTTT. It is translated as CASSWDGARNQPQHF.

This chain joins TRBV2 and TRBJ2-2; tentative D call: TRBD1 (5 bases). CDR3 length: 15 residues. CDR1 is SNHLY, CDR2 FYNNEI, per germline. Trimming cost V 4 bases and J 4 bases, with 13 bases left between them. The CDR3 nucleotides are TGTGCCAGCAGTGCCCAGGGTGGGGTCACCGGGGAGCTGTTTTTT. This codes for CASSAQGGVTGELFF.

The gene calls are TRBV12-2 and TRBJ1-4; the D call in the table, TRBD1, was not verified against the DNA. TRBV12-2 is a recognized pseudogene. This CDR3 spans 15 amino acids. CDR3 region: CASRLETGEREKLFF. DNA of the CDR3: TGTGCAAGTCGCTTAGAAACAGGGGAAAGGGAAAAACTGTTTTTT.

The V and J genes are TRBV6-4 and TRBJ2-1; D is ambiguous. V lost 3 bases to trimming and J lost 6 bases, with 9 bases between them. The germline V gene encodes CDR1 MRHNA and CDR2 SNTAGT. This CDR3 has 13 residues. The CDR3 bases are TGTGCCAGCAGTGAAATGGGGATCAATGAGCAGTTCTTC. Residues: CASSEMGINEQFF.

This clone appeared a few times. The V gene is TRBV6-5, the J gene TRBJ2-3; D gene ambiguous. The CDR3 runs to 14 residues. The germline CDR1 and CDR2 sequences are MNHEY and SVGAGI. V lost 8 bases and J lost 2, with 14 bases in between. CDR3 sequence (DNA): TGTGCCAGCCGCTGGTACGTAGACACAGATACGCAGTATTTT. Translation gives CASRWYVDTDTQYF.

The chain uses TRBV5-5 and TRBJ2-5; TRBD1 or TRBD2 may be the D gene (5 bases each). V was clipped by 2 bases and J by 5 bases, with 16 bases between them. The CDR3 runs to 15 residues. Germline V CDR1 and CDR2: SGHKS, YYEKEE (reference sequence). CDR3 DNA: TGTGCCAGCAGCTTAGGACGGGACGATGGGGAGACCCAGTACTTC. Amino acids: CASSLGRDDGETQYF.

A single count supports this clone. In DNA, the CDR3 is TGTGCTAGTGGTTTGGACCTAGCGGGGGCCGACAATGAGCAGTTCTTC. Protein sequence: CASGLDLAGADNEQFF. The V call is TRBV12-5, the J call TRBJ2-1, with 10 bases lining up with TRBD2. The V segment lost 1 base and the J segment 5 bases; nucleotides outside the gene matches: 5. The CDR3 runs 16 residues. CDR1 is LGHNT and CDR2 is FRNRAP in the germline V gene.

This rearrangement joins TRBV30 to TRBJ1-1, with D hard to call. The CDR3 has 10 residues. The germline V and J ends were trimmed by 3 bases and 4 bases, with 3 bases remaining between them. CDR1 and CDR2 (germline): GTSNPN, SVGIG (reference sequence). This chain's CDR3 is CAWRITEAFF. Written as DNA, the CDR3 is TGTGCCTGGAGGATCACTGAAGCTTTCTTT. Based on the CDR3 plus reference TRBV30 and TRBJ1-1, the full variable domain is SQTIHQWPATLVQPVGSPLSLECTVEGTSNPNLYWYRQAAGRGLQLLFYSVGIGQISSEVPQNLSASRPQDRQFILSSKKLLLSDSGFYLCAWRITEAFFGQGTRLTVV.

CDR3 nucleotide sequence: TGCGCCAGCAGCTTGGGTCCATCTTATGGCTACACCTTC. This sequence encodes CASSLGPSYGYTF. The genes are TRBV5-1 and TRBJ1-2; D not resolved. Germline lookup yields CDR1 SGHRS and CDR2 YFSETQ. V was trimmed by 0 bases and J by 5 bases, leaving 8 bases between them. The CDR3 has 13 residues.

The gene calls are TRBV11-2 and TRBJ1-1; the D is unclear. The CDR3 has 18 residues. Trimming cost V 1 base and J 1 base, with 19 bases left between them. CDR1 is SGHAT and CDR2 is FQNNGV in the germline V gene. CDR3: CASSLVGSVGLSNTEAFF. CDR3 DNA sequence: TGTGCCAGCAGCTTAGTAGGGTCAGTCGGGTTGTCGAACACTGAAGCTTTCTTT.

This clone was recorded only once. As DNA, the CDR3 is TGTGCCAGCACCTCCGGGGGGACAGGGGGCAGTCACTCCTACGAGCAGTACTTC. Its protein product is CASTSGGTGGSHSYEQYF. The rearrangement links TRBV27 to TRBJ2-7; 12 bases are shared with TRBD1. This CDR3 contains 18 residues. Germline V gene lookup returns CDR1 MNHEY and CDR2 SMNVEV (reference sequence). V trimming: 7 bases; J trimming: 0 bases; junction bases outside the gene matches: 13.

This chain links TRBV6-6 with TRBJ2-2; 8 bases map to TRBD1. J was trimmed by 5 bases and V by 4 bases; bases with no gene match: 6. CDR1 and CDR2 from the germline V gene are MNHNY and SVGAGI (reference sequence). The CDR3 totals 15 residues. This CDR3 reads CASSWDRILTGELFF. CDR3 DNA: TGTGCCAGCAGTTGGGACAGGATCCTAACCGGGGAGCTGTTTTTT.